The source of this TCR beta chain is a study of T cell changes during pregnancy in multiple sclerosis. CDR1 and CDR2 (germline): MGHRA, YSYEKL. Deletions cut 0 bases from V and 1 base from J, with 15 bases between. The CDR3 loop spans 17 amino acids. Using immunoSEQ multiplex PCR, the repertoire was profiled, and TCRdb retains in-frame clones only, with some absent. Seen here are about 42,000 clones, 80% to 85% observed once, and the top ten hold approximately 0.64%. This sequence originates from a female donor with multiple sclerosis, enrolled in a pregnancy study. The sequences come from CD4+ T cells from peripheral blood mononuclear cells, collected before pregnancy. The rearrangement uses TRBV4-1 and TRBJ2-5, with D perhaps TRBD1 (6 bases). The CDR3 loop is CASSQDKWQGIQETQYF. The CDR3 DNA reads TGCGCCAGCAGCCAAGATAAATGGCAGGGGATCCAAGAGACCCAGTACTTC.